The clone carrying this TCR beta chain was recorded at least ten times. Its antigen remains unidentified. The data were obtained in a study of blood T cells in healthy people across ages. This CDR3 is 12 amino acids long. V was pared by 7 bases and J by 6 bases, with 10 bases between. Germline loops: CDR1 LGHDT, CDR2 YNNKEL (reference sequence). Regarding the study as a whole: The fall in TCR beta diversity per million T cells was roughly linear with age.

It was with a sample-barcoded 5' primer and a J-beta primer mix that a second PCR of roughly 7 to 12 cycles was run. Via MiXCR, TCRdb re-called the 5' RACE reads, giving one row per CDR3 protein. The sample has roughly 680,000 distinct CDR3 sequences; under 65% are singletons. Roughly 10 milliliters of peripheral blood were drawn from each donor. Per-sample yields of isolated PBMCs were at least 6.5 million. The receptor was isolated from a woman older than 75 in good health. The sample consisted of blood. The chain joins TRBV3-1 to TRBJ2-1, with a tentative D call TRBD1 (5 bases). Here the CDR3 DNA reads TGTGCCAGCACCCAGGGTGGCAATGAGCAGTTCTTC. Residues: CASTQGGNEQFF.